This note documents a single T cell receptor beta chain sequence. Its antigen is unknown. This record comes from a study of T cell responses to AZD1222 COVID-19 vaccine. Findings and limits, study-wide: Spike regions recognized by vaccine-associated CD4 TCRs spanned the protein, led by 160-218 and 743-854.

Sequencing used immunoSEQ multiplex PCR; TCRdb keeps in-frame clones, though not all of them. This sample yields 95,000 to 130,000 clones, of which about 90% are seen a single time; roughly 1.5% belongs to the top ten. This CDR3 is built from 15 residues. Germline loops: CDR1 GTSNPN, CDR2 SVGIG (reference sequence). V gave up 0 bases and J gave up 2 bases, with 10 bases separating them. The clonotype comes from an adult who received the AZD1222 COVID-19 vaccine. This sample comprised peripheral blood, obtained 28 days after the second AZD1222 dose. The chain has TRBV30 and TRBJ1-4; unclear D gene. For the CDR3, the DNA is TGTGCCTGGAGTGTTCCCTTAGGGACTAATGAAAAACTGTTTTTT. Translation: CAWSVPLGTNEKLFF.